What follows is one T cell receptor beta chain and its context. Through a sample-barcoded 5' primer and a J-beta primer mix, a second PCR was run for roughly 6 to 12 cycles. Every single cDNA molecule received a tag from a template-switch adaptor with 12 random nucleotides. TCRdb re-called the 5' RACE reads through MiXCR, storing one row per CDR3 protein. The sample contains about 780,000 distinct CDR3 sequences, 35% to 60% of which appear only once. The sample is drawn from a study of blood T cells in healthy people across ages. Deletions cut 5 bases from V and 7 bases from J, with 17 bases between. The CDR3 is 15 amino acids. Germline assignment: CDR1 KGHDR and CDR2 SFDVKD. The individuals who served as donors were healthy Caucasians living in Russia, aged about 6 to 95. Peripheral blood, 9.5 to 10 milliliters per donor, was collected. Total RNA extraction produced at least 5.5 micrograms (per sample) for the study.

V usage is TRBV24-1 and J usage is TRBJ2-1, with D tentatively TRBD1 (5 bases). The source of this sequence is a man older than 75 in good health. Sequencing was performed on blood. The CDR3 sequence is CATSAQGSSRNEQFF. CDR3 in DNA: TGTGCCACCAGTGCGCAGGGTTCCTCGAGGAATGAGCAGTTCTTC.